This T cell receptor (beta chain) derives from a study of tumor-infiltrating lymphocytes in oesophageal squamous cell carcinoma. One entry per CDR3 protein results from TCRdb running MiXCR on the PCR reads. The profile shows approximately 13,000 distinct CDR3 sequences, roughly half of them singletons. Germline CDR1 and CDR2: SGHTA and FQGNSA. V was pared by 6 bases and J by 1 base, with 13 bases of the junction left unmatched. The CDR3 runs to 20 residues. Input material: blood. This sequence was found in a male donor with esophageal squamous cell carcinoma. The V gene is TRBV7-2, the J gene TRBJ2-2; 14 positions agree with TRBD2. CDR3 protein: CASSRSGLAGDWLNTGELFF. The CDR3, as DNA: TGTGCCAGCAGTCGATCGGGACTAGCGGGAGACTGGTTGAACACCGGGGAGCTGTTTTTT.